This T cell receptor (beta chain) was retrieved from a study of blood T cell repertoires in COVID-19. Study context: Donors in the United States, Italy and Spain gave samples during acute or convalescent COVID-19. Nucleic acid was either cDNA or gDNA, and it came from T cells, B-cell-depleted T cells, or PBMCs.

How the authors handled the data: By means of reference gene primer amplification, nucleated cell counts were estimated. Assay used: immunoSEQ multiplex PCR; TCRdb lists only in-frame clones, some missing. V, J and clone size reflect that table, while D and trimming were determined from the DNA. This sample has some 89,000 clones, with almost 85% found just once. This sequence was found in an elderly woman with acute or convalescent COVID-19. Sequenced input: peripheral blood.

The CDR3 DNA follows: TGTGCCAGCAGCCGCCGACAGGTGGGGTCGACGGATACGCAGTATTTT. Translation gives CASSRRQVGSTDTQYF. The rearrangement joins TRBV3-1 (or the pseudogene TRBV3-2) to TRBJ2-3, with a tentative D call TRBD1 (6 bases). Germline lookup yields CDR1 LGHDT and CDR2 YNNKEL (reference sequence). Between the trimmed V and J ends, which lost 4 bases and 6 bases, there was a span of 20 bases. This CDR3 spans 16 amino acids.